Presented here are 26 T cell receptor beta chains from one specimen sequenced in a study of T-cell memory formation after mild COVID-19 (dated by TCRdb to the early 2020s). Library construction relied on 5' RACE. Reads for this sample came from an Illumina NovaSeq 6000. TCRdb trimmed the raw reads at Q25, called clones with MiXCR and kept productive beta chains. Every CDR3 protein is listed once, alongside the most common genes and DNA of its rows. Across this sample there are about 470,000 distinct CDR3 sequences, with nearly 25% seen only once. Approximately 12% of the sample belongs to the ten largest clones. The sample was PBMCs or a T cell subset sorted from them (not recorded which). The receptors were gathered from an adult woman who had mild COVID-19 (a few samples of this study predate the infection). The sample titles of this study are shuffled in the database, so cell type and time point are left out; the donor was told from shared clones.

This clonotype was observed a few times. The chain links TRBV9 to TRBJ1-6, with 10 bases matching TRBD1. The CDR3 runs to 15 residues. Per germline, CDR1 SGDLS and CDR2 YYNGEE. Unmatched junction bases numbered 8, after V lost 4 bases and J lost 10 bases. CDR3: CASSPYGTGESPLHF. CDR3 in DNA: TGTGCCAGCAGCCCCTACGGGACAGGGGAATCACCCCTCCACTTT.

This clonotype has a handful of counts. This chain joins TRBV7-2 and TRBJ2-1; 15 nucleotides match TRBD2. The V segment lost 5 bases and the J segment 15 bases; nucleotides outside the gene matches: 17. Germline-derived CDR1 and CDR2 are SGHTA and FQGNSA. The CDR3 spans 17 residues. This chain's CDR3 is CASSATPGLAGGYFLFF. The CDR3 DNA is TGTGCCAGCAGCGCTACACCTGGACTAGCGGGGGGGTACTTTCTGTTCTTC.

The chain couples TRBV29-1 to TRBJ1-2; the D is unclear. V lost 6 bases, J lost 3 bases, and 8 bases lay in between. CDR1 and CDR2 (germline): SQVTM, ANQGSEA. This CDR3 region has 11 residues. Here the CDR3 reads CSVQRDYGYTF. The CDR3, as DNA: TGCAGCGTCCAACGGGACTATGGCTACACCTTC. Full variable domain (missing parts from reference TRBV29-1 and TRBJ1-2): SAVISQKPSRDICQRGTSLTIQCQVDSQVTMMFWYRQQPGQSLTLIATANQGSEATYESGFVIDKFPISRPNLTFSTLTVSNMSPEDSSIYLCSVQRDYGYTFGSGTRLTVV.

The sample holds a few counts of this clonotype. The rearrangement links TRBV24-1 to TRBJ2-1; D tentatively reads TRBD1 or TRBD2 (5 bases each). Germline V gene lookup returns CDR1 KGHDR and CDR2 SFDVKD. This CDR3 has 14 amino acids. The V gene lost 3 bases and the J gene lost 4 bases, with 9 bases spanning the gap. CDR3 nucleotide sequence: TGTGCCACCAGTGATGTTGGGGGATACAATGAGCAGTTCTTC. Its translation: CATSDVGGYNEQFF.

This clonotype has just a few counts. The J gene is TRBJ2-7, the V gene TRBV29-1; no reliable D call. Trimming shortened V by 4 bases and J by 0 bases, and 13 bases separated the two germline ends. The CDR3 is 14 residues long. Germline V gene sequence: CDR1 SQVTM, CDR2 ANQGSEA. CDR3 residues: CSVGEPEFSYEQYF. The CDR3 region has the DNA TGCAGCGTTGGTGAACCCGAATTCTCCTACGAGCAGTACTTC.

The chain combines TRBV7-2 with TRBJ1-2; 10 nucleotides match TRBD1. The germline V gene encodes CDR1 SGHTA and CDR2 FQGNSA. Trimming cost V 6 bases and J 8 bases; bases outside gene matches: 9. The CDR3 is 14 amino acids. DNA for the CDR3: TGTGCCAGCAGAACGACAGGGGGCCGGGGAGGCTACACCTTC. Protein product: CASRTTGGRGGYTF.

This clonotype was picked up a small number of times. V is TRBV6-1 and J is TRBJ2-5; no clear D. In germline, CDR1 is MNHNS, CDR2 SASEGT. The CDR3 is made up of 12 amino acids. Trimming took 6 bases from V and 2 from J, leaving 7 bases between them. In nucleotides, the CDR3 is TGTGCCAGCAGCGTGATTCAAGAGACCCAGTACTTC. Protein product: CASSVIQETQYF.

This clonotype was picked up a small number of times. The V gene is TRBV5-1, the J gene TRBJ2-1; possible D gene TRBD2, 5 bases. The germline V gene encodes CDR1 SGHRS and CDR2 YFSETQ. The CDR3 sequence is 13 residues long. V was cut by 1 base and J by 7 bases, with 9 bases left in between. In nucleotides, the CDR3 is TGCGCCAGCAGCTTGACGACGGGGAATGAGCAGTTCTTC. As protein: CASSLTTGNEQFF.

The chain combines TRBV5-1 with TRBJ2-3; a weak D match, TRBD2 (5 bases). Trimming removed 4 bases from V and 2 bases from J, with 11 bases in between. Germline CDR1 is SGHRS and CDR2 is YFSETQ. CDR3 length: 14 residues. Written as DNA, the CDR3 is TGCGCCAGCAGCCGGAGGCAGAACACAGATACGCAGTATTTT. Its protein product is CASSRRQNTDTQYF.

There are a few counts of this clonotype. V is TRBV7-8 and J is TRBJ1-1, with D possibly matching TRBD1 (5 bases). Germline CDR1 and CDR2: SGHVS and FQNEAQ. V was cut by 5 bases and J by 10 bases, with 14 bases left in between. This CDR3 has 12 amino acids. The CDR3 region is CASSLDSGGAFF. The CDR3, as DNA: TGTGCCAGCAGCCTAGACTCGGGGGGAGCTTTCTTT.

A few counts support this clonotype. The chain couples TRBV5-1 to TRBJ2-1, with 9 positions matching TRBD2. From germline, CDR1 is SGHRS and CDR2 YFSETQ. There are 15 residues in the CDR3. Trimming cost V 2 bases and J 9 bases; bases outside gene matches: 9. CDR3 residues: CASSFSSGSPGEQFF. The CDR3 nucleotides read TGCGCCAGCAGCTTTAGTAGCGGGAGCCCCGGTGAGCAGTTCTTC.

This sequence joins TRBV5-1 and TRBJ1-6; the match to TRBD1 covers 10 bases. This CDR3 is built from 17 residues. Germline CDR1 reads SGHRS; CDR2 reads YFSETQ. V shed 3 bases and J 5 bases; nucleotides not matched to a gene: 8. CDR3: CASSSDGTGVNNSPLHF. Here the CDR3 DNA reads TGCGCCAGCAGCTCGGACGGGACAGGGGTAAATAATTCACCCCTCCACTTT. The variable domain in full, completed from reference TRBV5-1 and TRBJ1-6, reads KAGVTQTPRYLIKTRGQQVTLSCSPISGHRSVSWYQQTPGQGLQFLFEYFSETQRNKGNFPGRFSGRQFSNSRSEMNVSTLELGDSALYLCASSSDGTGVNNSPLHFGNGTRLTVT.

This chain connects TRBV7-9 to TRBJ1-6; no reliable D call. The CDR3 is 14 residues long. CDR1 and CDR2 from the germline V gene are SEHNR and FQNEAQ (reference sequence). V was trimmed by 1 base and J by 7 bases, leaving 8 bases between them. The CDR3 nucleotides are TGTGCCAGCAGCTTAGAGATGGGGAATTCACCCCTCCACTTT. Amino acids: CASSLEMGNSPLHF.

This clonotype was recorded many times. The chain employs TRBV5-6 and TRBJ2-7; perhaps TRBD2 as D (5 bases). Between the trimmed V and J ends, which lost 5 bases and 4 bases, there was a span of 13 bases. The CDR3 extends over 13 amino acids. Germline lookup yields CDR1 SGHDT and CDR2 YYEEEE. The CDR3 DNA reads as TGTGCCAGCAGTCTGTGGGGAGCGTACGAGCAGTACTTC. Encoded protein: CASSLWGAYEQYF.

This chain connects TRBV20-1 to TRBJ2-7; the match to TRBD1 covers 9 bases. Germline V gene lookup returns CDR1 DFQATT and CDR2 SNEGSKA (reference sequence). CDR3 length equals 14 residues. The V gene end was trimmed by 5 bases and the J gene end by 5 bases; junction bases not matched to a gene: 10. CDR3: CSAGGTGIIHEQYF. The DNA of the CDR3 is TGCAGTGCTGGGGGGACAGGGATTATCCACGAGCAGTACTTC.

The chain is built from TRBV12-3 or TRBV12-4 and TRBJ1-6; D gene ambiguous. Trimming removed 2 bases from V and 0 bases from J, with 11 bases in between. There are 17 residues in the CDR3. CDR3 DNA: TGTGCCAGCAGTTTAATGGGCACCCTCTCCTATAATTCACCCCTCCACTTT. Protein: CASSLMGTLSYNSPLHF.

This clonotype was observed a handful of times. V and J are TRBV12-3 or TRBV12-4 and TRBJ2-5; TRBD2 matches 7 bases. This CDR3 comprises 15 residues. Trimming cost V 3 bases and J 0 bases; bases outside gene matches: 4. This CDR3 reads CASSLAGEDQETQYF. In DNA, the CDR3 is TGTGCCAGCAGTTTGGCGGGGGAAGACCAAGAGACCCAGTACTTC.

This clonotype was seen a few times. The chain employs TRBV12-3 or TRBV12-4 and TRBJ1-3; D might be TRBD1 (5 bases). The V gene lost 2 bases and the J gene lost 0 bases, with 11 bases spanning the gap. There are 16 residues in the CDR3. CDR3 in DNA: TGTGCCAGCAGTTTATTCGGGGGAAGCTCTGGAAACACCATATATTTT. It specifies CASSLFGGSSGNTIYF.

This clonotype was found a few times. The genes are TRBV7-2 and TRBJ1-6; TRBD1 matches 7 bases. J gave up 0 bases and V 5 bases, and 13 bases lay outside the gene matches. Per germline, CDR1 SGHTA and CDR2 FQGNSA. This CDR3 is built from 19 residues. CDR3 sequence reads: CASSPKGSGQSSYNSPLHF. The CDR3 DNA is TGTGCCAGCAGCCCGAAAGGATCGGGACAGAGCTCCTATAATTCACCCCTCCACTTT.

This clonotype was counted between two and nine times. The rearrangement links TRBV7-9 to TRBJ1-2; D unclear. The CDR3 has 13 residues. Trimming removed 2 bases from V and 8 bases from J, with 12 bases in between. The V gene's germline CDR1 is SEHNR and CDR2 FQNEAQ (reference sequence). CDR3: CASSLREGGGYTF. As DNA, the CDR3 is TGTGCCAGCAGCTTAAGGGAGGGCGGAGGCTACACCTTC.

The CDR3, as DNA: TGTGCCAGCACCATTAGCGGGAGGCAATTATCTGATACGCAGTATTTT. Translating it yields CASTISGRQLSDTQYF. V usage is TRBV6-6 and J usage is TRBJ2-3; 10 bases agree with TRBD2. With 7 bases clipped from V and 6 bases from J, the junction kept 13 bases outside the gene matches. Germline V gene lookup returns CDR1 MNHNY and CDR2 SVGAGI (reference sequence). The CDR3 extends over 16 amino acids.

The DNA for the CDR3 is TGTGCCTGGGGGTCGACAAATCAGCCCCAGCATTTT. It codes for CAWGSTNQPQHF. The rearrangement uses TRBV30 and TRBJ1-5; D gene uncertain. CDR3 length: 12 amino acids. Germline assignment: CDR1 GTSNPN and CDR2 SVGIG (reference sequence). The V end was cut by 5 bases, the J end by 4 bases, with 9 bases between.

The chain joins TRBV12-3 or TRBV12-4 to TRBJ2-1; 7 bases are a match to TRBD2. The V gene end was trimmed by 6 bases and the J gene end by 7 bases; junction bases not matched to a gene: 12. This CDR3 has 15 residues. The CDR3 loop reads CASSPGRGSWNEQFF. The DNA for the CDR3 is TGTGCCAGCAGCCCCGGTCGCGGGAGTTGGAATGAGCAGTTCTTC.

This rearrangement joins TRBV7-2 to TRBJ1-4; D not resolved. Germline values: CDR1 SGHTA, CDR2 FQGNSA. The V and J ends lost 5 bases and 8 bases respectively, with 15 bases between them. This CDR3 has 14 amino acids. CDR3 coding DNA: TGTGCCAGCAGCACGGACGGGATGGGGGAAAAACTGTTTTTT. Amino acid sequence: CASSTDGMGEKLFF.

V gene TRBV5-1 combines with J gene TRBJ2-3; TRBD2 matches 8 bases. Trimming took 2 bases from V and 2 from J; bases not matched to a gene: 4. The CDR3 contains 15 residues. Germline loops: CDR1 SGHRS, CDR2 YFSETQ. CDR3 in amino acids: CASSFGAGVTDTQYF. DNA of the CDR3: TGCGCCAGCAGCTTCGGAGCGGGGGTCACAGATACGCAGTATTTT.

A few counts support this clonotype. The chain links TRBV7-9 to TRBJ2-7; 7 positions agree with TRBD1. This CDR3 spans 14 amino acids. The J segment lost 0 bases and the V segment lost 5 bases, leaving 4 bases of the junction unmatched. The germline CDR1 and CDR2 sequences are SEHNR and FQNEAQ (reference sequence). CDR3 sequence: CASSADRASYEQYF. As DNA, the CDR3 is TGTGCCAGCAGCGCCGACAGGGCCTCCTACGAGCAGTACTTC.